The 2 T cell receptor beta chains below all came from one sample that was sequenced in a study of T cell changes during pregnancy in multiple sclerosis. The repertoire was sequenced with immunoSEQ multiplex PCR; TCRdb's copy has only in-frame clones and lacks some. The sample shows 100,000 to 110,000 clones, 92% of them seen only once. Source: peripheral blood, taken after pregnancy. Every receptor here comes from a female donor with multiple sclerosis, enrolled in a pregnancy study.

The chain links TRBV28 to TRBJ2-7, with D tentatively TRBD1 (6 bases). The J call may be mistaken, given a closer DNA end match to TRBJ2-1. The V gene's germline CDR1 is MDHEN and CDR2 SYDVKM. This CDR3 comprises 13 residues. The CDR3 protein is CASSPTGMYEQFF. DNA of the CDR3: TGTGCCAGCAGTCCTACAGGGATGTATGAGCAGTTCTTC.

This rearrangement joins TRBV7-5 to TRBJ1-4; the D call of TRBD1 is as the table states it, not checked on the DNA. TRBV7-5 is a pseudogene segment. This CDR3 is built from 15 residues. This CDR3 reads CARSMIDRSRGKLFF. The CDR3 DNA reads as TGTGCCAGAAGCATGATAGACAGGAGTCGTGGAAAACTGTTTTTT.